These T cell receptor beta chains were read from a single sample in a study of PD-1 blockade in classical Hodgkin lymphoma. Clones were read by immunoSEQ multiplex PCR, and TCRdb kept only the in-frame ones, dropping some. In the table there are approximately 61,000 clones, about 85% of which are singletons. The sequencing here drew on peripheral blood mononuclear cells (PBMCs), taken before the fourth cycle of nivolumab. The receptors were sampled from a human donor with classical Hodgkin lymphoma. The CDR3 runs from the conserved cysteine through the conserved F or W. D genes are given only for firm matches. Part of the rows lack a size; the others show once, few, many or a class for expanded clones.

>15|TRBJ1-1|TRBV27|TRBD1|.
TGTGCCAGCAAGCGGACAGGGTTATTGAACACTGAAGCTTTCTTT
CASKRTGLLNTEAFF
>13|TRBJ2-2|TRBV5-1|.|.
TGCGCCAGCAGCTTGGGAGGGTCCGGGGAGCTGTTTTTT
CASSLGGSGELFF
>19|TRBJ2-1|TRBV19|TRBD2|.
TGTGCCAGTAGTCCCGTGGGGCGGGGGGCCTCAGGCTCCTACAATGAGCAGTTCTTC
CASSPVGRGASGSYNEQFF
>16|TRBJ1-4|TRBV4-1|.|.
TGCGCCAGCAGCCAAGATTGGGCGCCGGGGAAGGAAAAACTGTTTTTT
CASSQDWAPGKEKLFF
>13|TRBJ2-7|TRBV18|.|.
TGTGCCAGCTCACCCGATCTAGGGTACGAGCAGTACTTC
CASSPDLGYEQYF
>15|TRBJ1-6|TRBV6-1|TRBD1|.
TGTGCCAGCAGCTCTGGACAGGGTCGATTTTCACCCCTCCACTTT
CASSSGQGRFSPLHF
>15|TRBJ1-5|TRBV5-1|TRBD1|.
TGCGCCAGCAGCCACGGGACAGTACAGAATCAGCCCCAGCATTTT
CASSHGTVQNQPQHF
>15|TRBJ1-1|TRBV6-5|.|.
TGTGCCAGCAGTTACTCGGACACTTTGAACACTGAAGCTTTCTTT
CASSYSDTLNTEAFF
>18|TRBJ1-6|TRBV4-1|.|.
TGCGCCAGCAGCCAAGAACCAGGAGGTAGATTATATAATTCACCCCTCCACTTT
CASSQEPGGRLYNSPLHF
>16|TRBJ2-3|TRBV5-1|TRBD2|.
TGCGCCAGCAGCTTGGTATCGGGACTAGCTGCAGATACGCAGTATTTT
CASSLVSGLAADTQYF
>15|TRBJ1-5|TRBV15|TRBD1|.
TGTGCCACCAGAGACAGGGTTCATGGCAATCAGCCCCAGCATTTT
CATRDRVHGNQPQHF
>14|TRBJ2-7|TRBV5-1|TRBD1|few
TGCGCCAGCAGCTTGGGTCAGGGGGTTCATGAGCAGTACTTC
CASSLGQGVHEQYF
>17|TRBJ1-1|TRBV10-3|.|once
TGTGCCATCAGTGAGTTAGGGTCCCCGGGACTGAACACTGAAGCTTTCTTT
CAISELGSPGLNTEAFF
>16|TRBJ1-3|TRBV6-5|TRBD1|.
TGTGCCAGCAGTTACGCAACAGGGGCCTCTGGAAACACCATATATTTT
CASSYATGASGNTIYF
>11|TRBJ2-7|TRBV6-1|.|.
TGTGCCAGCGGCACGACCTACGAGCAGTACTTC
CASGTTYEQYF
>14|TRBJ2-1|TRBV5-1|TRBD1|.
TGCGCCAGCAGCTGGGGGACAGGGAACAATGAGCAGTTCTTC
CASSWGTGNNEQFF
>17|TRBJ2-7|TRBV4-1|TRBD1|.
TGCGCCAGCAGCCAAGATTCAGGGGGCCGGGCTACCTACGAGCAGTACTTC
CASSQDSGGRATYEQYF
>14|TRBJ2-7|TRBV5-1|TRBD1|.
TGCGCCAGCAGCCCACAGGGGCAAACCTACGAGCAGTACTTC
CASSPQGQTYEQYF
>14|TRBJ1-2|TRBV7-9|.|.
TGTGCCAGCAGCCCCCGGGGTGATAACTATGGCTACACCTTC
CASSPRGDNYGYTF
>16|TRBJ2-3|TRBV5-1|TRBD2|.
TGCGCCAGCAGCTTAGGGGTAGCGGGGGTCACAGATACGCAGTATTTT
CASSLGVAGVTDTQYF
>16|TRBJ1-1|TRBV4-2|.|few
TGTGCCAGCAGCCAAGAGGTGGCTCAGGGGAACACTGAAGCTTTCTTT
CASSQEVAQGNTEAFF
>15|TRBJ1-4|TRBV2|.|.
TGTGCCAGCAACCCTCCTTTCTCGAACGAAGGAAAACTGTTTTTT
CASNPPFSNEGKLFF
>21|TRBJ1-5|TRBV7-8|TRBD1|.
TGTGCCAGCAGCCACATGAGGAGCTCGGACAGGGAACTTAGCTCCAATCAGCCCCAGCATTTT
CASSHMRSSDRELSSNQPQHF
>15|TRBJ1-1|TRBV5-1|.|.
TGCGCCAGCAGCTTGATTTTGGGGATGAACACTGAAGCTTTCTTT
CASSLILGMNTEAFF
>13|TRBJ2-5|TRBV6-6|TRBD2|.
TGTGCCAGCAGTTACGGCGGGGGGGAGACCCAGTACTTC
CASSYGGGETQYF
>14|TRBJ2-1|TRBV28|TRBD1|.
TGTGCCAGCAAGACAGGGCCACCCTACAATGAGCAGTTCTTC
CASKTGPPYNEQFF
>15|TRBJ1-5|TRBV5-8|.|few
TGTGCCAGCAGCCGTGACAGGAACCCCTTTCAGCCCCAGCATTTT
CASSRDRNPFQPQHF
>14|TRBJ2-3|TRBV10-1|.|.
TGCGCCAGCAGTGAAGGGGCCACGCCCTGGACGCAGTATTTT
CASSEGATPWTQYF
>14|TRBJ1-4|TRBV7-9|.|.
TGTGCCAGCGGAAGCAGGGTTACTAATGAAAAACTGTTTTTT
CASGSRVTNEKLFF
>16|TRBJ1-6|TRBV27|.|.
TGTGCCAGCAGTTTCGGTGGTAGCTCCTATAATTCACCCCTCCACTTT
CASSFGGSSYNSPLHF
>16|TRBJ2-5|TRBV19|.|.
TGTGCCAGTAGTATAGGCTCGGGGGCACAGCAAGAGACCCAGTACTTC
CASSIGSGAQQETQYF
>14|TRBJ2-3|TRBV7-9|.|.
TGTGCCAGCAGCCTCGGGTTTGACACAGATACGCAGTATTTT
CASSLGFDTDTQYF
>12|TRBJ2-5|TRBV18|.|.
TGTGCCAGCTCACCCTCAGGGGAGACCCAGTACTTC
CASSPSGETQYF
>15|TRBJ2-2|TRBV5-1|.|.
TGCGCCAGCAACCCGGGACACATGAACACCGGGGAGCTGTTTTTT
CASNPGHMNTGELFF
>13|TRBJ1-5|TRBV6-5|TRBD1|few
TGTGCCAGCAGACAGACAGGGGGAGAGCCCCAGCATTTT
CASRQTGGEPQHF
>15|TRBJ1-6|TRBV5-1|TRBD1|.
TGCGCCAGCAGCTTGGGTGGACAGGGGAATTCACCCCTCCACTTT
CASSLGGQGNSPLHF
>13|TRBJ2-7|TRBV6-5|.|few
TGTGCCAGCAGTTACGATCGGTACTACGAGCAGTACTTC
CASSYDRYYEQYF
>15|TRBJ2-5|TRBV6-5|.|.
TGTGCCAGCACCCCCGTCCGGGGTGAGTGGGAGACCCAGTACTTC
CASTPVRGEWETQYF
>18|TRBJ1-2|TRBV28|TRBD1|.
TGTGCCAGCAGTTTGGCCGGGACAGGGGCCTTCCCTAACTATGGCTACACCTTC
CASSLAGTGAFPNYGYTF
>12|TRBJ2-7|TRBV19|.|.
TGTGCCTCCGGGGTCACTTATGGGGAGCAGTACTTC
CASGVTYGEQYF
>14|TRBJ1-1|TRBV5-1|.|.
TGCGCCAGCAGCACGCTCGGGGCTTCGGGTGAAGCTTTCTTT
CASSTLGASGEAFF
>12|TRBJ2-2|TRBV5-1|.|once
TGCGCCAGCAGCTCGAACACCGGGGAGCTGTTTTTT
CASSSNTGELFF
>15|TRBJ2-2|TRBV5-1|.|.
TGCGCCAGCAGCTTGGTTCCCGGACAGTCCGGGGAGCTGTTTTTT
CASSLVPGQSGELFF
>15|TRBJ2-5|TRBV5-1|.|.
TGCGCCAGCAGCTTGGGGGGTTCGGGCCAAGAGACCCAGTACTTC
CASSLGGSGQETQYF
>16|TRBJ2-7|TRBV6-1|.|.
TGTGCCAGCAGTGAAGCGCACACCCGACAGGTCTACGAGCAGTACTTC
CASSEAHTRQVYEQYF
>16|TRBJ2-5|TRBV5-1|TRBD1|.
TGCGCCAGCAGGCCGGAAGGGACAGGGGGCGTGGAGACCCAGTACTTC
CASRPEGTGGVETQYF